Each of the 15 T cell receptor beta chains below was sequenced from the same sample in a study of T cell repertoires in cytomegalovirus infection. Their antigens remain unidentified. TCRdb redid the calling of the reads with MiXCR, one entry per CDR3 protein. The data show roughly 170,000 distinct CDR3 sequences, about 20% seen once. The starting material was CD8+ T cells from cultured PBMCs, obtained from culture after CMV antigen stimulation. These receptors came from a human donor in good health (CMV status not recorded). Some clones in this sample may be carry-over from other donors' samples.

This clonotype was counted a few times. The chain uses TRBV7-2 and TRBJ2-5; possibly TRBD1 for D (5 bases). The V and J ends lost 5 bases and 5 bases respectively, with 21 bases between them. Germline V gene lookup returns CDR1 SGHTA and CDR2 FQGNSA. The CDR3 totals 16 residues. CDR3 in DNA: TGTGCCAGCAGCCCCGAAGGTTTGGGGCGTGGGGAGACCCAGTACTTC. Protein sequence: CASSPEGLGRGETQYF.

The rearrangement links TRBV12-3 or TRBV12-4 to TRBJ1-1; perhaps TRBD1 as D (5 bases). V was clipped by 6 bases and J by 5 bases, with 13 bases between them. This CDR3 contains 13 residues. DNA for the CDR3: TGTGCCAGCAGCCCCCCGGGGCTTACTGAAGCTTTCTTT. Protein sequence: CASSPPGLTEAFF.

This clonotype was seen only a few times. The rearrangement links TRBV4-1 to TRBJ1-1; TRBD1 matches at 7 bases. This CDR3 has 18 residues. V trimming: 0 bases; J trimming: 0 bases; junction bases outside the gene matches: 10. The germline V gene has CDR1 MGHRA and CDR2 YSYEKL. CDR3 DNA sequence: TGCGCCAGCAGCCAAGATACCCACAAAGGACAGGTGAACACTGAAGCTTTCTTT. This gives the protein CASSQDTHKGQVNTEAFF.

This clonotype was seen a few times. This sequence joins TRBV12-3 or TRBV12-4 and TRBJ2-5; TRBD1 aligns across 7 bases. The V gene end was trimmed by 6 bases and the J gene end by 1 base; junction bases not matched to a gene: 8. CDR3 length: 15 residues. CDR3 sequence: CASSWASGGQETQYF. The CDR3 bases are TGTGCCAGCAGCTGGGCCTCAGGGGGCCAAGAGACCCAGTACTTC.

CDR3 sequence: CASSLDRGSSYEQYF. In DNA, the CDR3 is TGTGCCAGCAGCTTAGACAGGGGAAGCTCCTACGAGCAGTACTTC. The chain has TRBV7-9 and TRBJ2-7, with 7 bases lining up with TRBD1. The CDR3 consists of 15 residues. Germline assignment: CDR1 SEHNR and CDR2 FQNEAQ (reference sequence). With 1 base clipped from V and 0 bases from J, the junction kept 3 bases outside the gene matches.

The V call is TRBV7-2, the J call TRBJ1-1; no firm D call. CDR3 length: 13 amino acids. CDR1 is SGHTA, CDR2 FQGNSA, per germline. The V end lost 4 bases, the J end lost 2 bases, and 8 bases lay between the germline ends. The CDR3 coding sequence is TGTGCCAGCAGCTCAGAAGGTAACACTGAAGCTTTCTTT. Protein: CASSSEGNTEAFF.

This sequence joins TRBV6-2 or TRBV6-3 and TRBJ2-7; D is possibly TRBD2 (6 bases). This CDR3 region has 14 residues. CDR1 is MNHEY, CDR2 SVGEGT, per germline. V was pared by 10 bases and J by 6 bases, with 22 bases between. CDR3 amino acids: CATLGGQGQREQYF. Written as DNA, the CDR3 is TGTGCCACCTTGGGAGGTCAGGGTCAGCGCGAGCAGTACTTC.

The chain uses TRBV12-3 or TRBV12-4 and TRBJ1-5; D gene ambiguous. Trimming pared 3 bases from V and 8 bases from J, leaving 11 bases between. There are 13 residues in the CDR3. Here the CDR3 DNA reads TGTGCCAGCAGTTTGGCTTATCGAGAGCCCCAGCATTTT. Encoded protein: CASSLAYREPQHF.

This clonotype occurred a few times. The chain joins TRBV19 to TRBJ1-6; no reliable D call. This CDR3 contains 12 residues. CDR1 and CDR2 (germline): LNHDA, SQIVND (reference sequence). The germline V and J ends were trimmed by 10 bases and 3 bases, with 7 bases remaining between them. Here the CDR3 DNA reads TGTGCCACCTCGCACTATAATTCACCCCTCCACTTT. Protein sequence: CATSHYNSPLHF.

This clonotype was seen a handful of times. The V and J genes are TRBV4-1 and TRBJ2-7; D possibly corresponds to TRBD1 (6 bases). Per the germline V gene, CDR1 is MGHRA and CDR2 is YSYEKL. With 3 bases removed from V and 0 bases from J, the gap between germline ends came to 9 bases. This CDR3 spans 14 amino acids. CDR3 loop: CASSQGQLSYEQYF. As DNA, the CDR3 is TGCGCCAGCAGCCAGGGACAACTCTCCTACGAGCAGTACTTC.

This clonotype was seen only a few times. This chain links TRBV12-3 or TRBV12-4 with TRBJ2-7; no definite D call. This CDR3 region has 12 residues. V lost 4 bases to trimming and J lost 5 bases, with 9 bases between them. The CDR3 region has the DNA TGTGCCAGCAGTTCCCTGCGCGACGAGCAGTACTTC. Amino acid sequence: CASSSLRDEQYF.

The chain has TRBV5-6 and TRBJ1-5, with D tentatively TRBD1 (5 bases). The germline gives CDR1 SGHDT, CDR2 YYEEEE. V was clipped by 4 bases and J by 0 bases, with 11 bases between them. The CDR3 is 15 amino acids. CDR3: CASSLSGYSNQPQHF. CDR3 DNA sequence: TGTGCCAGCAGCCTTTCAGGGTATAGCAATCAGCCCCAGCATTTT.

This clonotype occurred a few times. The gene calls are TRBV4-3 and TRBJ1-1; D remains unclear. Trimming shortened V by 0 bases and J by 7 bases, and 9 bases separated the two germline ends. The CDR3 sequence is 13 residues long. Germline CDR1 is LGHNA and CDR2 is YSLEER. Written as DNA, the CDR3 is TGCGCCAGCAGCCAAGATAGCACAGATGAAGCTTTCTTT. Translated, it gives CASSQDSTDEAFF.

In this sample, this clonotype turned up a few times. In DNA form, the CDR3 reads TGTGCCAGCAGTAAACCAGGGTATGGCTACACCTTC. Translating gives CASSKPGYGYTF. This chain joins TRBV6-2 or TRBV6-3 and TRBJ1-2; possible D gene TRBD1, 5 bases. Germline V CDR1 and CDR2: MNHEY, SVGEGT. Trimming removed 5 bases from V and 5 bases from J, with 9 bases in between. The CDR3 sequence is 12 residues long.

The chain uses TRBV20-1 and TRBJ2-5; D gene ambiguous. The CDR3 is 11 residues long. With 4 bases removed from V and 0 bases from J, the gap between germline ends came to 3 bases. Germline V gives CDR1 DFQATT, CDR2 SNEGSKA (reference sequence). The CDR3 spells CSATNQETQYF. CDR3 DNA sequence: TGCAGTGCTACGAACCAAGAGACCCAGTACTTC.